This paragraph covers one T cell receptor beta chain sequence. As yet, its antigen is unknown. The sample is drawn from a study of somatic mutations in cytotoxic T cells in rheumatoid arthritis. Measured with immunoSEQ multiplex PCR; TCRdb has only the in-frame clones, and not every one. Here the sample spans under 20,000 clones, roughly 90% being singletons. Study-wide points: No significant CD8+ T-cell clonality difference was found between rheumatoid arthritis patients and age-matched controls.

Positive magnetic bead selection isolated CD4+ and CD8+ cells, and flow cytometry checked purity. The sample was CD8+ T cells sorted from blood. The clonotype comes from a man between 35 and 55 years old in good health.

The CDR3 spells CASSFEGREFHEQYF. CDR3 DNA: TGTGCCAGCAGTTTCGAAGGCAGGGAATTTCACGAGCAGTACTTC. This sequence joins TRBV28 and TRBJ2-7; TRBD1 might be the D (5 bases). V shed 3 bases and J shed 5 bases, with 17 bases lying between them. Germline-derived CDR1 and CDR2 are MDHEN and SYDVKM. The CDR3 loop spans 15 amino acids.